This paragraph covers one T cell receptor beta chain sequence. Participant-reported clinical history was the basis for cohort assignment. TCRdb keeps only in-frame clones here, not all; method: immunoSEQ multiplex PCR. The sample shows about 210,000 clones, roughly 89% of them seen only once. The CDR3 extends over 15 amino acids. V gave up 5 bases and J gave up 3 bases, with 17 bases separating them. Germline V CDR1 and CDR2: MNHEY, SMNVEV (reference sequence). This record belongs to a study of blood T cell repertoires in COVID-19. Study-wide background: Sites in the United States, Italy and Spain provided acute and convalescent COVID-19 samples.

The sequence was obtained from a man in his late teens or twenties with acute COVID-19. The chain combines TRBV27 with TRBJ2-7; possibly TRBD2 for D (6 bases). Sequences were obtained from PBMCs or T cells enriched from blood (not recorded which). CDR3 protein: CASSTGLGPLYEQYF. CDR3 coding DNA: TGTGCCAGCAGTACGGGACTCGGGCCGCTCTACGAGCAGTACTTC.